Included here is one TCR beta chain sequence, with context. Its antigen is currently unknown. The data derive from a study of monozygotic twins with inflammatory bowel disease. Study findings and constraints: Those with IBD had lower TCRbeta diversity (inverse Simpson) than their healthy co-twins did.

Germline V lookup: CDR1 SGHTA, CDR2 FQGNSA. The CDR3 covers 17 residues. Approximately 3.5 ug of total RNA went into each TCR library. A 6-nucleotide sample barcode was carried by the UMIs, which template switching added. Two rounds of nested PCR, of 16 and 9 cycles, were run on TCRalpha and TCRbeta cDNA. TCRdb reworked the 5' RACE reads into one entry per CDR3 protein, no DNA. The sample table sets out some 330,000 distinct CDR3 sequences. Sample: blood. The TCR sequence derives from a human donor with ulcerative colitis or Crohn's disease, or a healthy co-twin of an affected twin (not recorded which). The J gene is TRBJ1-6, the V gene TRBV7-2; the D call from TCRdb, TRBD1, cannot be confirmed without DNA. The CDR3 spells CASSPSAGGAGNSPLHF.